This note documents a single T cell receptor (beta chain) sequence. TCRdb's copy holds only in-frame clones and misses some; the assay was immunoSEQ multiplex PCR. The sample yields 95,000 to 150,000 clones, approximately 93% seen once. The sample originates from a study of T cell changes during pregnancy in multiple sclerosis. The receptor was isolated from a female donor with multiple sclerosis, enrolled in a pregnancy study. The material was peripheral blood, obtained before pregnancy.

The CDR3 nucleotides read TGTGCCAGCAGTCCCCGGGGGGATCAGCCCCAGCATTTT. Translation gives CASSPRGDQPQHF. This sequence joins TRBV5-6 and TRBJ1-5, with a weak D call TRBD1 (5 bases). V shed 5 bases and J shed 5 bases, with 11 bases lying between them. The CDR3 consists of 13 residues. Germline lookup yields CDR1 SGHDT and CDR2 YYEEEE.